Described below is a single T cell receptor (beta chain) sequence and its context. The germline V gene encodes CDR1 SGDLS and CDR2 YYNGEE. This CDR3 region has 13 residues. Deletions cut 0 bases from V and 9 bases from J, with 11 bases between. This specimen comes from a study of blood T cell repertoires in COVID-19. Background on the study: Donors in the United States, Italy and Spain gave samples during acute or convalescent COVID-19. The cDNA or gDNA used as material had been derived from T cells, B-cell-depleted T cells, or PBMCs.

Per the study methods: Quantification of nucleated cells was approximated via reference gene primer amplification. The data were produced by immunoSEQ multiplex PCR, yet TCRdb's version contains in-frame clones alone and is incomplete. That table is the source of V, J and clone size, and D and trimming were worked out from the DNA. Of about 120,000 clones listed, about 90% are singletons. The TCR comes from a man aged 70 or older who had recovered from COVID-19. Sequences were obtained from peripheral blood. The genes are TRBV9 and TRBJ2-3; D unresolved. As DNA, the CDR3 is TGTGCCAGCAGCGTAGCTAGTACTTCGACGCAGTATTTT. Translated, it gives CASSVASTSTQYF. Full variable domain (missing parts from reference TRBV9 and TRBJ2-3): DSGVTQTPKHLITATGQRVTLRCSPRSGDLSVYWYQQSLDQGLQFLIQYYNGEERAKGNILERFSAQQFPDLHSELNLSSLELGDSALYFCASSVASTSTQYFGPGTRLTVL.